This T cell receptor beta chain was sequenced during a study of pediatric ulcerative colitis. General study results and limits: In rectum, acute severe colitis had expanded clones and less diversity.

This clone was counted a few times. What it binds is not known. Profiling relied on immunoSEQ multiplex PCR, and the TCRdb table lists in-frame clones only, not all of them. The sample gives more than 50,000 clones, more than 60% of which show up once; about 5.2% is in the top ten. Germline V gene lookup returns CDR1 SGHDT and CDR2 YYEEEE. CDR3 length: 16 amino acids. Trimming removed 0 bases from V and 3 bases from J, with 15 bases in between. The chain uses TRBV5-6 and TRBJ1-2, with TRBD1 as a possible D gene (5 bases). The specimen was blood. The receptor was derived from a boy between 10 and 17 years old with moderate ulcerative colitis. The CDR3 coding sequence is TGTGCCAGCAGCTTGGTAGGGGCAGGGAAGGACTATGGCTACACCTTC. Translating gives CASSLVGAGKDYGYTF. The entire variable domain, with the rest obtained from reference TRBV5-6 and TRBJ1-2, is as follows: DAGVTQSPTHLIKTRGQQVTLRCSPKSGHDTVSWYQQALGQGPQFIFQYYEEEERQRGNFPDRFSGHQFPNYSSELNVNALLLGDSALYLCASSLVGAGKDYGYTFGSGTRLTVV.